This is a list of T cell receptor beta chains from one sample in a study of blood T cells in healthy people across ages. TCRdb redid the calling of the 5' RACE reads with MiXCR, one entry per CDR3 protein. Altogether about 800,000 distinct CDR3 sequences are present, more than 35% being singletons, with the ten largest covering about a sixth. Material: blood. These receptors all stem from a man older than 75 in good health. The CDR3 runs from the conserved cysteine through the conserved F or W. The D gene is left open where the match is weak. Size tells how often a clone was seen (once, few, many) or the class of an expanded clone, and some rows leave it out.

>few|-|TRBJ1-4|TRBV7-2
CASSLGLLGEKLFF
TGTGCCAGCAGCTTAGGGCTACTTGGGGAAAAACTGTTTTTT
>few|-|TRBJ1-2|TRBV29-1
CSVEAGLYGYTF
TGCAGCGTTGAAGCAGGGCTGTATGGCTACACCTTC
>many|-|TRBJ2-7|TRBV27
CASSSHSYEQYF
TGTGCCAGCAGTTCGCACTCCTACGAGCAGTACTTC
>-|TRBD2|TRBJ2-1|TRBV7-7
CASSLRASGVNEQFF
TGTGCCAGCAGCTTAAGGGCTAGCGGTGTCAATGAGCAGTTCTTC
>-|TRBD1|TRBJ1-1|TRBV14
CASSQLQGANTEAFF
TGTGCCAGCAGCCAATTACAGGGGGCGAACACTGAAGCTTTCTTT
>few|-|TRBJ2-7|TRBV3-1
CASSQDLRQFEQYF
TGTGCCAGCAGCCAAGATCTCAGGCAGTTCGAGCAGTACTTC
>many|TRBD1|TRBJ2-1|TRBV27
CASSLWDRGTYNEQFF
TGTGCCAGCAGTTTATGGGACAGGGGGACCTACAATGAGCAGTTCTTC
>-|-|TRBJ2-3|TRBV27
CASSRLVSTDTQYF
TGTGCCAGCAGCCGTCTTGTTAGCACAGATACGCAGTATTTT
>-|TRBD2|TRBJ2-1|TRBV6-2/TRBV6-3
CASSRGTSGGTYNEQFF
TGTGCCAGCAGTAGGGGGACTAGCGGGGGGACCTACAATGAGCAGTTCTTC
>once|-|TRBJ1-4|TRBV3-1
CASSQDQVHEKLFF
TGTGCCAGCAGCCAAGATCAAGTTCATGAAAAACTGTTTTTT
>-|-|TRBJ2-7|TRBV5-1
CASSLKGRGEQYF
TGCGCCAGCAGCTTGAAGGGTCGCGGAGAGCAGTACTTC
>few|TRBD1|TRBJ2-1|TRBV30
CAWSRQGYYNFNEQFF
TGTGCCTGGAGTAGACAGGGCTATTACAATTTCAATGAGCAGTTCTTC
>-|-|TRBJ1-6|TRBV10-3
CAISESGVDGTSPPHF
TGTGCCATCAGTGAGTCGGGGGTTGACGGAACTTCACCCCCCCACTTT
>-|TRBD1|TRBJ2-6|TRBV5-1
CASSLTDRAGGAANVLTF
TGCGCCAGCAGCTTGACGGACCGAGCAGGGGGCGCGGCCAACGTCCTGACTTTC
>few|-|TRBJ2-3|TRBV24-1
CATSDRNRAGDTQYF
TGTGCCACCAGTGACCGGAACAGGGCGGGAGATACGCAGTATTTT